The clone carrying this TCR beta chain was seen more than once but under ten times. Its antigen is undetermined. Libraries for TCRalpha and TCRbeta carried sample barcodes and unique molecular identifiers via 5'RACE. TCRdb reprocessed the 5' RACE reads via MiXCR and lists one record per CDR3 protein. The repertoire holds 300,000 to 400,000 distinct CDR3 sequences, under 15% seen once, with 20% to 25% in the top ten. The data stem from a study of T-cell memory formation after mild COVID-19. The CDR3 runs 14 residues. Germline CDR1 is SGHTA and CDR2 is FQGNSA. V lost 5 bases and J 4 bases, leaving 11 bases between the germline ends. Study results and limitations: Some responding clones appeared in pre-infection memory, suggesting cross-reactive memory joined. Whereas later expanders leaned CD4+, clones contracting day 15 to 85 showed a balanced CD4/CD8 makeup. Among CD4+ contracting clones, most were CM and EM, and CD8+ ones EMRA.

Input material: PBMCs or a T cell subset sorted from them (not recorded which). This sequence joins TRBV7-2 and TRBJ2-2; D is undetermined. The receptor was derived from a man between 18 and 35 years old who had mild COVID-19 (a few samples of this study predate the infection). Cell type and time point are not known. The CDR3 DNA reads TGTGCCAGCAGCCGTTACGGCCCCACCGGGGAGCTGTTTTTT. It translates to CASSRYGPTGELFF.